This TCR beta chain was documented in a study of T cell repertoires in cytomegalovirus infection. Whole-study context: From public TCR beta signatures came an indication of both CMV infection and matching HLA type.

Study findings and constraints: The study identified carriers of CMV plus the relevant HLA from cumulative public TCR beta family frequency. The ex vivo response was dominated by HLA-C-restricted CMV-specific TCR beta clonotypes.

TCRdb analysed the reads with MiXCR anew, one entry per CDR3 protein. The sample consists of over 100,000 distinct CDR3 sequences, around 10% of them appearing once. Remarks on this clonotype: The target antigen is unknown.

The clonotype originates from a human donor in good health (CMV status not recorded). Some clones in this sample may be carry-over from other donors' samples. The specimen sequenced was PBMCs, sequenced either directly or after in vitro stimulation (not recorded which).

The CDR3 here is CAWSKGRTDTQYF. The DNA of the CDR3 is TGTGCCTGGAGTAAGGGTCGCACAGATACGCAGTATTTT. This chain links TRBV30 with TRBJ2-3; D call uncertain. Germline V lookup: CDR1 GTSNPN, CDR2 SVGIG (reference sequence). V was shortened by 2 bases and J by 1 base, with 7 bases between the two germline ends. The CDR3 totals 13 residues.